This T cell receptor (beta chain) was identified during a study of blood T cell repertoires in COVID-19. Study context: In each case, the material was cDNA or gDNA derived from T cells, B-cell-depleted T cells, or PBMCs.

Using immunoSEQ multiplex PCR, the repertoire was profiled, and TCRdb retains in-frame clones only, with some absent. Of 200,000 to 300,000 clones in the sample, around 89% are singletons; the top ten hold roughly 8.3%. The ends were cut back, 6 bases at V and 5 bases at J, with 14 bases in the middle. The CDR3 extends over 13 amino acids. Per the germline V gene, CDR1 is MDHEN and CDR2 is SYDVKM. Symptom resolution, clearance, or two negative PCRs marked donors in Cohort 3 as recovered. Sample: PBMCs or T cells enriched from blood (not recorded which). The chain uses TRBV28 and TRBJ2-7; a possible D gene is TRBD1 (6 bases). The clonotype comes from a man aged 35-49 years who had recovered from COVID-19. CDR3 DNA: TGTGCCAGCAGCAGAACAGGGAACCACGAGCAGTACTTC. Protein: CASSRTGNHEQYF.